What follows are 11 T cell receptor beta chains derived from one specimen sequenced in a study of monozygotic twins with inflammatory bowel disease. TCRdb reprocessed the 5' RACE reads, with one entry per CDR3 protein and no DNA. The sample holds 350,000 to 400,000 distinct CDR3 sequences. Sequenced input: blood. These TCRs come from a human donor with ulcerative colitis or Crohn's disease, or a healthy co-twin of an affected twin (not recorded which).

The CDR3 loop is CASSSRGTRNYTF. This chain joins TRBV12-3 or TRBV12-4 and TRBJ1-2; TCRdb's assignment of TRBD1 cannot be checked, as there is no DNA. The CDR3 sequence is 13 residues long.

The chain links TRBV28 to TRBJ1-1; TCRdb indicates TRBD1, and absent DNA this call remains unverified. The length of the CDR3 is 17 residues. Germline V gene lookup returns CDR1 MDHEN and CDR2 SYDVKM. This chain's CDR3 is CASTARHRRDREMGAFF.

The chain carries TRBV7-9 and TRBJ1-6. The CDR3 runs to 15 residues. Germline CDR1 SEHNR, CDR2 FQNEAQ (reference sequence). The CDR3 reads CASKELEVDNSPLHF.

The chain is built from TRBV7-9 and TRBJ2-1; the D call of TRBD1 rests on TCRdb alone, since no DNA is present to check it. Per the germline V gene, CDR1 is SEHNR and CDR2 is FQNEAQ (reference sequence). The CDR3 extends over 15 amino acids. The CDR3 here is CASSNPPAQYNEQFF.

The chain has TRBV11-2 and TRBJ2-2. In germline, CDR1 is SGHAT, CDR2 FQNNGV. This CDR3 is built from 13 residues. This chain's CDR3 is CASSFDRTGELFF.

The rearrangement uses TRBV5-1 and TRBJ2-3; TCRdb gives TRBD2 as the D gene, but with no DNA this cannot be confirmed. Germline V gives CDR1 SGHRS, CDR2 YFSETQ. The CDR3 loop spans 14 amino acids. The CDR3 loop is CASSELAEGGTQYF.

The chain is built from TRBV7-6 and TRBJ2-2; TCRdb selects TRBD1, and the lack of DNA leaves this call unchecked. The CDR3 has 14 residues. CDR1 and CDR2 (germline): SGHVS, FNYEAQ. The CDR3 protein is CASSFTGEVGELFF.

The chain recombines TRBV5-8 with TRBJ2-3; TCRdb's D call of TRBD2 is untestable without DNA. The CDR3 runs 18 residues. Germline lookup yields CDR1 SGHTS and CDR2 YDEGEE. This CDR3 is CASSRGTVGGPSTDTQYF.

The gene calls are TRBV4-2 and TRBJ1-2; TCRdb's assignment of TRBD1 cannot be checked, as there is no DNA. CDR1 is LGHNA and CDR2 is YNFKEQ in the germline V gene. The length of the CDR3 is 15 residues. The CDR3 loop is CASSLEGGQDYGYTF.

CDR3 loop: CATRRGLNQPQHF. The J gene is TRBJ1-5, the V gene TRBV12-3 or TRBV12-4. This CDR3 comprises 13 residues.

The chain has TRBV14 and TRBJ2-5; with no DNA, the TCRdb D assignment of TRBD2 cannot be verified. The CDR3 spans 16 residues. Germline V gene lookup returns CDR1 SGHDN and CDR2 FVKESK. The CDR3 loop reads CASSPQLAGSRETQYF.